The 26 T cell receptor beta chains below all came from one sample that was sequenced in a study of T cell responses to AZD1222 COVID-19 vaccine. Repertoires were generated with immunoSEQ multiplex PCR, while TCRdb's copy carries only in-frame clones and drops some. The sample records some 130,000 clones, approximately 90% being singletons. Sequenced here: peripheral blood, sampled 28 days after the second AZD1222 dose. Receptors were obtained from an adult who received the AZD1222 COVID-19 vaccine.

The CDR3 reads CAIRTSGTSTDTQYF. The CDR3, as DNA: TGTGCCATCAGGACTAGCGGAACTAGCACAGATACGCAGTATTTT. The rearrangement uses TRBV10-3 and TRBJ2-3; 9 bases line up with TRBD2. V shed 6 bases, J shed 0 bases, and the junction held 4 bases outside the gene matches. The CDR3 totals 15 residues. Germline lookup yields CDR1 ENHRY and CDR2 SYGVKD.

This chain connects TRBV30 to TRBJ1-5; weak D call: TRBD1 (6 bases). V was clipped by 4 bases and J by 4 bases, with 14 bases between them. This CDR3 comprises 14 residues. Germline V lookup: CDR1 GTSNPN, CDR2 SVGIG (reference sequence). The CDR3: CAWTLGQGNQPQHF. CDR3 coding DNA: TGTGCCTGGACCCTGGGGCAGGGGAATCAGCCCCAGCATTTT.

The table lists this clone with a count of one. The chain links TRBV6-1 to TRBJ2-3; D may be TRBD1 or TRBD2 (6 bases each). The V and J ends lost 2 bases and 0 bases respectively, with 12 bases between them. The CDR3 is 16 amino acids. In germline, CDR1 is MNHNS, CDR2 SASEGT. Here the CDR3 reads CASSERGAVSTDTQYF. The CDR3, as DNA: TGTGCCAGCAGTGAAAGGGGGGCGGTTAGCACAGATACGCAGTATTTT.

The CDR3 nucleotides read TGTGCCAGCAGTGAACAGGGGCGACAGCCCCAGCATTTT. Protein sequence: CASSEQGRQPQHF. The chain employs TRBV6-1 and TRBJ1-5; perhaps TRBD1 as D (6 bases). Germline V gene lookup returns CDR1 MNHNS and CDR2 SASEGT. The CDR3 runs 13 residues. Deletions cut 2 bases from V and 7 bases from J, with 9 bases between.

This chain connects TRBV19 to TRBJ1-5; 7 nucleotides agree with TRBD1. Per the germline V gene, CDR1 is LNHDA and CDR2 is SQIVND (reference sequence). After removal of 5 bases from V and 0 bases from J, the junction contained 10 bases not matched to a gene. CDR3 size: 17 residues. The CDR3 DNA reads TGTGCCAGTAGTTTACGACAGGGCAGATATAGCAATCAGCCCCAGCATTTT. This translates into CASSLRQGRYSNQPQHF.

J is TRBJ1-1 and V is TRBV19, with TRBD1 matching 7 bases. This CDR3 has 12 residues. Germline V CDR1 and CDR2: LNHDA, SQIVND (reference sequence). Unmatched junction bases numbered 2, after V lost 6 bases and J lost 4 bases. CDR3 region: CASRTGPTEAFF. As DNA, the CDR3 is TGTGCCAGTAGGACAGGGCCCACTGAAGCTTTCTTT.

This chain uses TRBV4-1 with TRBJ2-7; 10 bases match TRBD1. Germline V gene lookup returns CDR1 MGHRA and CDR2 YSYEKL. With 4 bases clipped from V and 2 bases from J, the junction kept 2 bases outside the gene matches. The CDR3 is 14 residues long. The CDR3 region is CASSRDRGPYEQYF. DNA for the CDR3: TGCGCCAGCAGCCGGGACAGGGGACCCTACGAGCAGTACTTC.

The rearrangement joins TRBV27 to TRBJ2-7, with D perhaps being TRBD1 or TRBD2 (5 bases each). CDR3 length: 12 amino acids. V was shortened by 6 bases and J by 7 bases, with 13 bases between the two germline ends. Per germline, CDR1 MNHEY and CDR2 SMNVEV (reference sequence). This CDR3 is CASSRGRSEQYF. The CDR3 bases are TGTGCCAGCAGCCGGGGACGGAGTGAGCAGTACTTC.

The rearrangement links TRBV2 to TRBJ1-1; the D is unclear. V shed 2 bases and J shed 0 bases, with 7 bases lying between them. Per the germline V gene, CDR1 is SNHLY and CDR2 is FYNNEI. The CDR3 loop spans 14 amino acids. The CDR3 is CASSEFQVNTEAFF. Written as DNA, the CDR3 is TGTGCCAGCAGTGAATTTCAAGTGAACACTGAAGCTTTCTTT.

This clone was recorded once. The gene calls are TRBV7-3 and TRBJ1-1, with TRBD1 matching 7 bases. This CDR3 is built from 13 residues. Trimming removed 2 bases from V and 5 bases from J; junction bases left unmatched: 2. CDR1 and CDR2 from the germline V gene are SGHTA and FQGTGA. CDR3: CASSLDRETEAFF. The CDR3 DNA sequence: TGTGCCAGCAGCTTAGACAGGGAAACTGAAGCTTTCTTT.

V is TRBV19 and J is TRBJ1-1, with unresolved D. The germline CDR1 and CDR2 sequences are LNHDA and SQIVND (reference sequence). This CDR3 has 14 amino acids. V was clipped by 3 bases and J by 0 bases, with 8 bases between them. CDR3 DNA sequence: TGTGCCAGTAGTATTACCGGGGTGAACACTGAAGCTTTCTTT. Encoded protein: CASSITGVNTEAFF.

This rearrangement joins TRBV2 to TRBJ2-1, with D possibly matching TRBD2 (6 bases). This CDR3 region has 16 residues. Germline values: CDR1 SNHLY, CDR2 FYNNEI. Trimming took 5 bases from V and 1 from J, leaving 15 bases between them. The CDR3 bases are TGTGCCAGCAGTCGGGGCATCGGGACTTCCTACAATGAGCAGTTCTTC. It is translated as CASSRGIGTSYNEQFF.

This chain connects TRBV6-6 to TRBJ1-2, with 12 bases identical to TRBD1. With V trimmed by 2 bases and J by 5 bases, 6 bases remained unmatched. Germline loops: CDR1 MNHNY, CDR2 SVGAGI (reference sequence). This CDR3 contains 16 residues. The CDR3 DNA sequence: TGTGCCAGCAGTTACGGGGGACAGGGGGCGATGTATGGCTACACCTTC. Translated, it gives CASSYGGQGAMYGYTF.

The rearrangement links TRBV11-1 to TRBJ2-5; 7 bases match TRBD2. The CDR3 extends over 14 amino acids. V was pared by 5 bases and J by 1 base, with 4 bases of the junction left unmatched. The germline V gene encodes CDR1 SGHAT and CDR2 FQDESV (reference sequence). CDR3 DNA: TGTGCCAGCAGCGACTGGACTAGCCAAGAGACCCAGTACTTC. It encodes CASSDWTSQETQYF.

The genes are TRBV6-5 and TRBJ1-1; perhaps TRBD1 as D (5 bases). The CDR3 runs to 12 residues. From germline, CDR1 is MNHEY and CDR2 SVGAGI. V dropped 2 bases and J dropped 7 bases, with 8 bases sitting between them. The CDR3 sequence is CASSYRQGEAFF. CDR3 sequence (DNA): TGTGCCAGCAGTTACCGTCAGGGTGAAGCTTTCTTT.

This clone was seen a single time. This chain connects TRBV5-4 to TRBJ1-2; no clear D gene. Germline CDR1 SGHNT, CDR2 YYREEE (reference sequence). Deletions cut 0 bases from V and 10 bases from J, with 13 bases between. The CDR3 has 13 amino acids. CDR3 nucleotides: TGTGCCAGCAGCTTGGAGGGAGGTTTAGTCTACACCTTC. Its translation: CASSLEGGLVYTF.

V is TRBV9 and J is TRBJ2-7; tentatively, D is TRBD1 (5 bases). The CDR3 length is 13 residues. Germline CDR1 is SGDLS and CDR2 is YYNGEE. Deletions cut 3 bases from V and 4 bases from J, with 11 bases between. CDR3: CASSAGSLYEQYF. The CDR3 region has the DNA TGTGCCAGCAGCGCAGGGTCCCTTTACGAGCAGTACTTC.

This rearrangement joins TRBV6-4 to TRBJ2-7; tentative D call: TRBD1 (5 bases). Germline values: CDR1 MRHNA, CDR2 SNTAGT. V was clipped by 0 bases and J by 3 bases, with 9 bases between them. The CDR3 consists of 14 residues. The CDR3 coding sequence is TGTGCCAGCAGTGACTCGGGGCAGCTCTACGAGCAGTACTTC. Its protein is CASSDSGQLYEQYF.

This chain uses TRBV5-1 with TRBJ2-5, with 9 bases that match TRBD2. After removal of 4 bases from V and 2 bases from J, the junction contained 3 bases not matched to a gene. Germline values: CDR1 SGHRS, CDR2 YFSETQ. The CDR3 consists of 14 residues. The CDR3 is CASSTLAGQETQYF. CDR3 coding DNA: TGCGCCAGCAGCACTCTAGCGGGGCAAGAGACCCAGTACTTC.

V and J are TRBV7-2 and TRBJ2-4; D remains ambiguous. This CDR3 contains 13 residues. Trimming cost V 3 bases and J 7 bases, with 10 bases left between them. Germline V CDR1 and CDR2: SGHTA, FQGNSA. The CDR3 protein is CASSFGPGNIQYF. Here the CDR3 DNA reads TGTGCCAGCAGCTTCGGGCCTGGGAACATTCAGTACTTC.

V gene TRBV5-4 combines with J gene TRBJ2-2; TRBD2 aligns across 11 bases. The J segment lost 7 bases and the V segment lost 7 bases, leaving 9 bases of the junction unmatched. This CDR3 has 15 amino acids. Germline V lookup: CDR1 SGHNT, CDR2 YYREEE (reference sequence). This CDR3 reads CASGVLAGGYGELFF. The CDR3 DNA is TGTGCCAGCGGAGTCTTAGCGGGAGGGTACGGGGAGCTGTTTTTT. Using reference TRBV5-4 and TRBJ2-2 for the parts outside the CDR3, the full variable domain is ETGVTQSPTHLIKTRGQQVTLRCSSQSGHNTVSWYQQALGQGPQFIFQYYREEENGRGNFPPRFSGLQFPNYSSELNVNALELDDSALYLCASGVLAGGYGELFFGEGSRLTVL.

This rearrangement joins TRBV12-3 or TRBV12-4 to TRBJ1-1; D gene ambiguous. The CDR3 length is 13 residues. V lost 4 bases and J 4 bases, leaving 10 bases between the germline ends. The CDR3 is CASSSRPVTEAFF. The CDR3, as DNA: TGTGCCAGCAGTTCGCGACCGGTCACTGAAGCTTTCTTT.

The genes are TRBV7-3 and TRBJ1-1; a possible D gene is TRBD1 (6 bases). CDR1 is SGHTA, CDR2 FQGTGA, per germline. Trimming shortened V by 3 bases and J by 4 bases, and 18 bases separated the two germline ends. The length of the CDR3 is 16 residues. CDR3 DNA sequence: TGTGCCAGCAGCTTGTGGGCCGGGGGCTTGGGCACTGAAGCTTTCTTT. Its translation: CASSLWAGGLGTEAFF.

CDR3 sequence (DNA): TGTGCCACCAGTGGAAGGACTAGCGTTGATGAGCAGTTCTTC. Protein sequence: CATSGRTSVDEQFF. The chain couples TRBV24-1 to TRBJ2-1; 9 nucleotides match TRBD2. Trimming cost V 5 bases and J 8 bases; bases outside gene matches: 6. From germline, CDR1 is KGHDR and CDR2 SFDVKD. This CDR3 has 14 residues.

V gene TRBV5-5 combines with J gene TRBJ1-5; TRBD1 agrees at 8 bases. Germline CDR1 SGHKS, CDR2 YYEKEE (reference sequence). The CDR3 has 15 residues. The V and J ends lost 4 bases and 2 bases, in that order; junction bases with no gene match: 5. The CDR3 nucleotides are TGTGCCAGCAGCGGACAGGGTGGGGGCAATCAGCCCCAGCATTTT. This translates into CASSGQGGGNQPQHF.

The chain recombines TRBV27 with TRBJ2-5; D possibly corresponds to TRBD1 (6 bases). This CDR3 is built from 15 residues. CDR1 and CDR2 from the germline V gene are MNHEY and SMNVEV (reference sequence). Between the trimmed V and J ends, which lost 2 bases and 2 bases, there was a span of 12 bases. CDR3 coding DNA: TGTGCCAGCAGTTTAACCACAGGGCAACAAGAGACCCAGTACTTC. Its translation: CASSLTTGQQETQYF.